This record looks at one T cell receptor beta chain sequence and its context. Which antigen it targets is not known. No clone much larger than this one lies a single base away; base qualities are absent. From a lookup of the germline V gene, CDR1 and CDR2 are SGHDN and FVKESK. Counted from cysteine to phenylalanine, this CDR3 has 14 amino acids. Kept here is only the CDR3 DNA, which spans 42 bases and is read in frame from base 1. For this chain, trimming is 6 bases at the V end and 4 bases at the J end, and the number of junction bases without a gene match is 7. This specimen belongs to a study of T cell changes during pregnancy in multiple sclerosis (dated by TCRdb to the late 2010s). For context, the study as a whole: Changes in the T cell repertoire over the course of pregnancy were examined in this study in women with multiple sclerosis.

To prepare the library, the immunoSEQ multiplex PCR assay was applied. TCRdb retrieved this table from immuneACCESS and kept in-frame rearrangements only. Not all clones are present; in checked studies, unresolved V genes account for under half, and no reason is known for the remainder. Present in this sample are around 53,000 clones, roughly 90% of which were seen just once. The ten biggest clones cover about 0.64% of the sample. The sample in question was CD4+ T cells from peripheral blood mononuclear cells, obtained after pregnancy. The V and J genes are TRBV14 and TRBJ1-2; TRBD1 aligns with 8 central bases. The TCR was taken from a female donor with multiple sclerosis, enrolled in a pregnancy study. The encoded CDR3 is CASRDRDLGYGYTF. Here is the DNA: TGTGCCAGCAGGGACAGGGACCTAGGCTATGGCTACACCTTC.